A selection of T cell receptor beta chains follows, all from one sample in a study of lung T cells in sarcoidosis with Löfgren's syndrome. Each CDR3 protein is one row after TCRdb ran MiXCR on the reads. The table has around 60,000 distinct CDR3 sequences, roughly 20% seen once. Sequenced sample: CD4+ T cells from PBMCs. These receptors were obtained from a human donor with sarcoidosis (Löfgren's syndrome or another form), or a control subject (not recorded which). The CDR3 runs from the conserved cysteine through the conserved F or W. D genes are given only for firm matches. Size is stated for part of the rows, as once, few or many counts, or as a class when the clone is expanded.

cdr3_length	d_call	j_call	clone_size	v_call	cdr3_nt	cdr3_aa
14	-	TRBJ2-5	-	TRBV5-4	TGTGCCAGCAGCCCACCACAGGGTGGAGAGACCCAGTACTTC	CASSPPQGGETQYF
14	-	TRBJ1-2	many	TRBV20-1	TGCAGTGCTAGACGGCAGGGGACTGACTATGGCTACACCTTC	CSARRQGTDYGYTF
14	TRBD2	TRBJ2-3	many	TRBV7-2	TGTGCCAGCGCGGGGCGGGGGTACACAGATACGCAGTATTTT	CASAGRGYTDTQYF
16	TRBD1	TRBJ2-1	many	TRBV28	TGTGCCAGCAGTGTTTCCCCGCGGACAGGGGGTTTTGAGCAGTTCTTC	CASSVSPRTGGFEQFF
16	TRBD1	TRBJ2-3	few	TRBV10-3	TGTGCCATCAAATCCGGGACAGGGGTTAGGACAGATACGCAGTATTTT	CAIKSGTGVRTDTQYF
16	TRBD2	TRBJ2-7	many	TRBV6-6	TGTGCCAGCAGTTACTCGACTAGCGGGAGGGTGGATGAGCAGTACTTC	CASSYSTSGRVDEQYF
14	-	TRBJ1-1	-	TRBV18	TGTGCCAGCTCTCCAACAGACACGAACACTGAAGCTTTCTTT	CASSPTDTNTEAFF
13	-	TRBJ2-1	many	TRBV12-3/TRBV12-4	TGTGCCAGCAGTTTTATCAGTAGTAATGAGCAGTTCTTC	CASSFISSNEQFF
15	-	TRBJ2-3	few	TRBV7-9	TGTGCCAGCAGCTTAGCTGGCTTAAACACAGATACGCAGTATTTT	CASSLAGLNTDTQYF
13	-	TRBJ2-7	-	TRBV7-3	TGTGCCAGCAGCACGGGACATACCTACGAGCAGTACTTC	CASSTGHTYEQYF
15	-	TRBJ2-3	many	TRBV12-5	TGTGCTAGTGGTTCAGCACAATCTAGCACAGATACGCAGTATTTT	CASGSAQSSTDTQYF
14	-	TRBJ2-3	few	TRBV18	TGTGCCAGCTCACGAACTAGGGTCCAAGATACGCAGTATTTT	CASSRTRVQDTQYF
16	TRBD1	TRBJ2-3	few	TRBV28	TGTGCCAGCACCTCTTCCCCGGGACAGGGGACTTATACGCAGTATTTT	CASTSSPGQGTYTQYF
15	-	TRBJ1-1	many	TRBV25-1	TGTGCCAGCAAACCCGGGGATCCGGTGAACACTGAAGCTTTCTTT	CASKPGDPVNTEAFF
13	-	TRBJ2-3	many	TRBV28	TGTGCCAGCAGCTCAATCACACCGGATACGCAGTATTTT	CASSSITPDTQYF
17	-	TRBJ2-6	-	TRBV7-2	TGTGCCAGCAGTTCCGGACGGGGAGGCTCTGGGGCCAACGTCCTGACTTTC	CASSSGRGGSGANVLTF
14	-	TRBJ1-5	medium-sized	TRBV6-1	TGTGCCAGCAGCACGGACAGTAGCAATCAGCCCCAGCATTTT	CASSTDSSNQPQHF
13	-	TRBJ2-7	few	TRBV4-1	TGCGCCAGCAGCCAAGATGAGAGGATCGAGCAGTACTTC	CASSQDERIEQYF
18	TRBD1	TRBJ2-3	many	TRBV7-8	TGTGCCAGCAGCTTAGAAAGAGGGGGACAGGGGGCGACAGATACGCAGTATTTT	CASSLERGGQGATDTQYF
14	-	TRBJ1-6	many	TRBV7-2	TGTGCCAGCAGCTTAGAGACAGTTAATTCACCCCTCCACTTT	CASSLETVNSPLHF
15	-	TRBJ1-5	many	TRBV7-8	TGTGCCAGCAGCTTATCAACCAAGAACAATCAGCCCCAGCATTTT	CASSLSTKNNQPQHF
18	-	TRBJ1-5	many	TRBV4-1	TGCGCCAGCAGCCAAGTAGATCTGGGAATTTTTAGCAATCAGCCCCAGCATTTT	CASSQVDLGIFSNQPQHF
14	-	TRBJ2-5	many	TRBV7-9	TGTGCCAGCAGCTTATCGAGCGGCCAAGAGACCCAGTACTTC	CASSLSSGQETQYF
13	TRBD1	TRBJ2-1	once	TRBV12-5	TGTGCTAGTGGCCTTGGACGGGACAGTGAGCAGTTCTTC	CASGLGRDSEQFF
13	TRBD1	TRBJ1-6	many	TRBV20-1	TGCAGTGCCGGACAGGGGAACAATTCACCCCTCCACTTT	CSAGQGNNSPLHF
13	TRBD1	TRBJ1-1	-	TRBV19	TGTGCCAGTACGGGACAGATGAACACTGAAGCTTCCTTT	CASTGQMNTEASF
14	TRBD2	TRBJ2-3	-	TRBV5-1	TGCGCCAGCAGCTTTTCGGGGGGATCTGATACGCAGTATTTT	CASSFSGGSDTQYF
17	TRBD2	TRBJ2-2	-	TRBV9	TGTGCCAGCAGCCTAGGAAGGGGACTAGGGAGAACCGGGGAGCTGTTTTTT	CASSLGRGLGRTGELFF
19	-	TRBJ2-1	many	TRBV20-1	TGCAGTGCTAGAGATCGGGCACCTAGACGCTCAGCGACCTACAATGAGCAGTTCTTC	CSARDRAPRRSATYNEQFF
15	-	TRBJ2-1	few	TRBV12-3/TRBV12-4	TGTGCCAGCAGTTTATGGCCAACCGGGGGAAATGAGCAGTTCTTC	CASSLWPTGGNEQFF
16	-	TRBJ2-7	-	TRBV4-3	TGCGCCAGCAGCCAAGATCTTACAGAATACTCCTACGAGCAGTACTTC	CASSQDLTEYSYEQYF
17	TRBD1	TRBJ2-3	many	TRBV20-1	TGCAGTGCCCGACTATGGAGGGACAGGGCCCTACTAGATACGCAGTATTTT	CSARLWRDRALLDTQYF
15	-	TRBJ2-7	few	TRBV29-1	TGCAGCGTTCTCACAGGGCTCCAGAGCTCCTACGAGCAGTACTTC	CSVLTGLQSSYEQYF
14	TRBD2	TRBJ2-7	-	TRBV5-6	TGTGCCAGCAGCGGAACCGGGACTAGCAGAGAGCAGTACTTC	CASSGTGTSREQYF
16	TRBD2	TRBJ2-1	few	TRBV7-7	TGTGCTAGCAGCCCCCGGGCAGCGGGAGGGATGAATGAGCAGTTCTTC	CASSPRAAGGMNEQFF
15	-	TRBJ2-5	few	TRBV11-2	TGTGCCAGCAGCTTAGGCGGACTGACTAAAGAGACCCAGTACTTC	CASSLGGLTKETQYF
16	TRBD2	TRBJ2-1	many	TRBV7-8	TGTGCCAGCAGCTTAGTAGGCCTAGCGGGAGACAATGAGCAGTTCTTC	CASSLVGLAGDNEQFF
17	TRBD2	TRBJ2-5	-	TRBV9	TGTGCCAGCAGCGTCTCTAGCGGGGGGCACGGCAGAGAGACCCAGTACTTC	CASSVSSGGHGRETQYF
15	-	TRBJ1-5	many	TRBV20-1	TGCAGTGCTAGAGAAATGGGAGAGTTTAATCAGCCCCAGCATTTT	CSAREMGEFNQPQHF
15	-	TRBJ1-5	-	TRBV20-1	TGCAGTGCTACCGGACAGAGTCGTAGCAATCAGCCCCAGCATTTT	CSATGQSRSNQPQHF
15	-	TRBJ1-1	few	TRBV28	TGTGCCAGCAGTTTACGAACGGGACGGAACACTGAAGCTTTCTTT	CASSLRTGRNTEAFF
16	-	TRBJ2-3	many	TRBV7-2	TGTGCCAGCAGCTTAGGTAGCAGCTTAAGCACAGATACGCAGTATTTT	CASSLGSSLSTDTQYF
15	-	TRBJ1-1	few	TRBV28	TGTGCCAGCAGTCCCAGTGTGGCCGGGGACACTGAAGCTTTCTTT	CASSPSVAGDTEAFF
12	-	TRBJ1-6	many	TRBV25-1	TGTGCCAGCAGTGACCCGGGTTCACCCCTCCACTTT	CASSDPGSPLHF
15	-	TRBJ1-5	few	TRBV19	TGTGCCAGTAGTATCAGAAATAGTGCCAATCAGCCCCAGCATTTT	CASSIRNSANQPQHF
13	-	TRBJ2-3	few	TRBV28	TGTGCCAGCAGCCCCATCTTGGGGGGTGCGCAGTATTTT	CASSPILGGAQYF
15	TRBD1	TRBJ1-5	many	TRBV28	TGTGCCAGCAGTTCCACAGGGGGCCCTAATCAGCCCCAGCATTTT	CASSSTGGPNQPQHF
15	-	TRBJ2-7	many	TRBV27	TGTGCCAGCAGTTTAACTCGGTCATCCACCTACGAGCAGTACTTC	CASSLTRSSTYEQYF
13	TRBD1	TRBJ2-7	many	TRBV20-1	TGCAGTGCCGGGACAGGGATTATGGTAGAGCAGTACTTC	CSAGTGIMVEQYF
16	TRBD1	TRBJ2-3	many	TRBV27	TGTGCCAGCAGTCCCCTAACAGGGGTAAAAGCAGATACGCAGTATTTT	CASSPLTGVKADTQYF
14	-	TRBJ2-1	few	TRBV11-3	TGTGCCAGCAGCTTAAGTGCAGGTAGCAATGAGCAGTTCTTC	CASSLSAGSNEQFF
13	-	TRBJ1-1	once	TRBV6-1	TGTGCCAGCAGTCTCAGAGGGGGGATTGAAGCTTTCTTT	CASSLRGGIEAFF
13	-	TRBJ1-1	few	TRBV29-1	TGCAGCGTTGATAAGGGGGTAAACACTGAAGCTTTCTTT	CSVDKGVNTEAFF
17	TRBD2	TRBJ2-5	many	TRBV28	TGTGCCAGCAGCACGGGACTAGCGGGGACGTACCAAGAGACCCAGTACTTC	CASSTGLAGTYQETQYF
14	TRBD1	TRBJ2-4	-	TRBV19	TGTGCCAGTAGTAAAGCCGGGACAGGGACCATTCAGTACTTC	CASSKAGTGTIQYF
13	-	TRBJ1-5	medium-sized	TRBV6-1	TGTGCCAGCAGTGACACAGGGAGACAGCCCCAGCATTTT	CASSDTGRQPQHF
14	-	TRBJ1-1	many	TRBV4-2	TGTGCCAGCAGCCACCCGGGTCTCCAAACTGAAGCTTTCTTT	CASSHPGLQTEAFF
15	-	TRBJ1-5	-	TRBV16	TGTGCCAGCGGCCAATCTGCCTCTTACGATCAGCCCCAGCATTTT	CASGQSASYDQPQHF
16	TRBD2	TRBJ2-3	-	TRBV5-4	TGTACCAGCAGCACCGGGACTAGCGGGAGGACAGATACGCAGTATTTT	CTSSTGTSGRTDTQYF
15	TRBD1	TRBJ1-5	-	TRBV2	TGTGCCAGCGGTATACAGGGGATCAGCAATCAGCCCCAGCATTTT	CASGIQGISNQPQHF